This TCR beta chain is drawn from a study of T cells expressing NK-cell markers. 5'RACE template switching with UMIs generated TCR beta cDNA. TCRdb re-called the 5' RACE reads and shows each CDR3 protein once, DNA omitted. Its table records about half a million distinct CDR3 sequences. CDR1 is KGHDR, CDR2 SFDVKD, per germline. This CDR3 is 15 amino acids long. The specimen sequenced was blood T cells: a sorted CD56 or NKG2C T cell subset, CD4+ or CD8+ T cells, or bulk PBMC T cells (not recorded which). The chain combines TRBV24-1 with TRBJ2-2; the TRBD1 assignment by TCRdb is unverifiable without DNA. The source is a woman aged 45-59 years in good health. The CDR3 here is CATSLGQGVTGELFF.